This T cell receptor (beta chain) was sequenced for a study of blood T cell repertoires in COVID-19 (dated by TCRdb to the early 2020s). Study-wide context: Samples from collaborators originated in the United States, Italy and Spain and spanned both the acute and convalescent phases of COVID-19. Subjects who had been exposed to COVID-19, were actively infected with it, or had recovered from it provided the deeply sampled blood TCRbeta repertoires that made up the dataset. Sample metadata almost always included a de-identified subject ID, COVID-19 status, age in years and sex. HLA class I and class II types, where available, came from metadata supplied by the sample provider rather than from assay-based typing. The material from the prospective study consisted of cDNA or gDNA derived from T cells, B-cell-depleted T cells, or PBMCs. The repertoires were released in a freely available public database intended as a resource for research on the immune response to SARS-CoV-2. The samples were drawn from two sources: the first 160 participants of the ongoing ImmuneRACE study, and about 1,300 subjects contributed by 6 global collaborators. What the study reported, not specific to this receptor: How much clinical and demographic metadata was included differed by source and by participant, and the metadata was provided uncurated.

About this clone: There is no known antigen for this receptor. Base qualities were left out, and no much larger clone turns up one base away.

From the cysteine up to the phenylalanine, the CDR3 has a length of 15 residues. Left in the record is the CDR3 DNA by itself, 45 bases read in frame from the first base. CDR1 and CDR2, per the germline V gene (reference sequence), are MNHEY and SMNVEV. Relative to germline, V is missing 3 bases and J is missing 1 base, with 5 bases of the junction outside any gene match. Whole blood was collected in K2EDTA tubes by collaborating institutions according to the institutions' own protocols. For TCRbeta analysis, collaborators shipped samples as frozen whole blood, isolated PBMCs, or DNA extracted from either of those sample types. TCRbeta CDR3 regions were amplified from genomic DNA by means of the immunoSEQ Assay, a bias-controlled multiplex PCR. The original pipeline was this. Nucleated cell counts per sample were estimated from amplification of reference gene primers within the assay. To quantify the absolute abundance of each unique TCRbeta CDR3 rearrangement, sequence reads were collapsed and filtered. For each sample, productive Simpson clonality was calculated by taking the square root of Simpson's diversity index across productive rearrangements. TCRdb mirrors the immuneACCESS table, restricted to in-frame sequences. Some clones are absent from its copies; in checked studies, under half trace to an unresolved V gene, and the reason for the others is unknown. V, J and clone size are taken as reported in that table, and D and trimming were inferred from the DNA itself. The sample table shows 150,000 to 200,000 clones, and almost 85% are seen once. The ten largest make up 22% of the sample.

In this chain, TRBV27 is recombined with TRBJ2-7; 8 bases in the middle match TRBD1. The TCR originated in a woman of 80 years or more with acute or convalescent COVID-19. Sequenced sample: peripheral blood. The sequenced DNA: TGTGCCAGCAGTTTGGGGACAGGTCCTTCCTACGAGCAGTACTTC. This is translated as CASSLGTGPSYEQYF.